This T cell receptor beta chain was obtained from a study of T cells in Graves' hyperthyroidism and ophthalmopathy. The study's findings and limits: Clonotypes that were expanded in thyroid above 0.001 mostly appeared in blood too. Patients with ophthalmopathy were separated from those with stable hyperthyroidism by a 13 V-J model.

On this clonotype itself: Antigen specificity is unknown.

What was amplified from RNA transcripts were TCR beta CDR3 regions. Using the HTBI primer set, a first-round RT-PCR was run on the TCR CDR3. From the multiplex PCR reads, TCRdb called clonotypes with MiXCR, one entry per CDR3 protein. The sample gives over 450,000 distinct CDR3 sequences, 13% to 15% of which show up once; less than 20% is in the top ten. Graves' hyperthyroidism showing no ophthalmopathy progression within 18 months was considered stable. The study based diagnoses on clinical symptoms, serum thyroxine and TRAb, thyroid ultrasound and orbital computed tomography. This CDR3 region has 15 residues. Germline V gene lookup returns CDR1 DFQATT and CDR2 SNEGSKA (reference sequence). The ends were cut back, 6 bases at V and 2 bases at J, with 19 bases in the middle.

The genes are TRBV20-1 and TRBJ1-2; D remains ambiguous. Sequenced: blood. The receptor was isolated from a woman younger than 30 with Graves' hyperthyroidism. CDR3 sequence (DNA): TGCAGTGCAGGATTCCCTCACGGGTCCAACTATGGCTACACCTTC. Amino acid sequence: CSAGFPHGSNYGYTF.